Presented here are 6 T cell receptor beta chains from one specimen sequenced in a study of blood T cell repertoires in COVID-19. Measured with immunoSEQ multiplex PCR; TCRdb has only the in-frame clones, and not every one. Counted here are roughly 100,000 clones, around 74% occurring once; the ten biggest clones make up roughly a fifth. The sample was peripheral blood. The receptor set was obtained from a woman aged 70-85 years with acute or convalescent COVID-19.

Concerning this clone itself: A junction end diverges from the germline sequence, so it may reflect a read error. The CDR3 DNA is TGCAGCGTCGAAGGGACTAGCGGGGGTGGCTGGGAGACCCAGTACTTC. Residues: CSVEGTSGGGWETQYF. This chain connects TRBV29-1 to TRBJ2-5; 14 nucleotides line up with TRBD2. CDR3 length: 16 residues. Germline V lookup: CDR1 SQVTM, CDR2 ANQGSEA.

The V gene is TRBV12-3 or TRBV12-4, the J gene TRBJ2-7; 7 bases fit TRBD1. The trim removed 3 bases at V and 3 bases at J, leaving 2 bases unmatched. The CDR3 totals 13 residues. The CDR3 loop is CASSFTGDYEQYF. The CDR3, as DNA: TGTGCCAGCAGTTTTACAGGGGACTACGAGCAGTACTTC.

The J gene is TRBJ1-1, the V gene TRBV25-1; 9 nucleotides align to TRBD1. Germline values: CDR1 MGHDK, CDR2 SYGVNS. V lost 4 bases and J lost 5; bases outside the gene matches: 11. The CDR3 consists of 16 residues. The CDR3 is CASSANRGLVGTEAFF. Here the CDR3 DNA reads TGTGCCAGCAGTGCCAACAGGGGGCTGGTAGGGACTGAAGCTTTCTTT.

This rearrangement joins TRBV24-1 to TRBJ2-3; weak D call: TRBD2 (6 bases). This CDR3 has 13 amino acids. Germline loops: CDR1 KGHDR, CDR2 SFDVKD. The V end was cut by 5 bases, the J end by 3 bases, with 8 bases between. The CDR3 DNA sequence: TGTGCCACCAGTGCGGCGGGGACAGATACGCAGTATTTT. It translates to CATSAAGTDTQYF.

The rearrangement uses TRBV5-1 and TRBJ1-4; D gene uncertain. The CDR3 is 15 residues long. V was clipped by 4 bases and J by 2 bases, with 12 bases between them. Germline V gene lookup returns CDR1 SGHRS and CDR2 YFSETQ. The CDR3 nucleotides are TGCGCCAGCAGCCTGTCGACAATCACTAATGAAAAACTGTTTTTT. Translated, it gives CASSLSTITNEKLFF.

In its sample, this clone was seen once. The genes are TRBV2 and TRBJ2-7, with TRBD1 as a possible D gene (6 bases). Germline V gene lookup returns CDR1 SNHLY and CDR2 FYNNEI. V gave up 5 bases and J gave up 5 bases, with 16 bases separating them. The CDR3 covers 14 residues. The chain's CDR3 is CASSTSGTRNEQYF. The DNA of the CDR3 is TGTGCCAGCAGTACCTCCGGGACACGGAACGAGCAGTACTTC.